This T cell receptor (beta chain) appears in the sequencing data of a study of follicular helper T cells after annual influenza vaccination. The germline V gene encodes CDR1 SGHTA and CDR2 FQGNSA. The germline V and J ends were trimmed by 6 bases and 15 bases, with 15 bases remaining between them. The CDR3 extends over 11 amino acids. Assay used: immunoSEQ multiplex PCR; TCRdb lists only in-frame clones, some missing. The sample records roughly 10,000 clones, approximately 79% being singletons. Study-wide findings and caveats: Undersampling of the much larger non-cTfh compartments could not be excluded for influenza clone enrichment. Successive annual vaccinations recalled a recurrent oligoclonal ICOS+CD38+ cTfh response with influenza-specific clonotypes.

Turning to this clone: The antigen is undetermined.

The V gene is TRBV7-2, the J gene TRBJ2-1; either TRBD1 or TRBD2 may supply D (5 bases each). The TCR sequence derives from an adult who received the influenza vaccine. Material: CXCR5- memory CD4+ T cells sorted from blood, obtained 6 weeks after influenza vaccination. The CDR3 nucleotides are TGTGCCAGCAGGACTTGGGGACCGCCGTTCTTC. Its protein is CASRTWGPPFF.